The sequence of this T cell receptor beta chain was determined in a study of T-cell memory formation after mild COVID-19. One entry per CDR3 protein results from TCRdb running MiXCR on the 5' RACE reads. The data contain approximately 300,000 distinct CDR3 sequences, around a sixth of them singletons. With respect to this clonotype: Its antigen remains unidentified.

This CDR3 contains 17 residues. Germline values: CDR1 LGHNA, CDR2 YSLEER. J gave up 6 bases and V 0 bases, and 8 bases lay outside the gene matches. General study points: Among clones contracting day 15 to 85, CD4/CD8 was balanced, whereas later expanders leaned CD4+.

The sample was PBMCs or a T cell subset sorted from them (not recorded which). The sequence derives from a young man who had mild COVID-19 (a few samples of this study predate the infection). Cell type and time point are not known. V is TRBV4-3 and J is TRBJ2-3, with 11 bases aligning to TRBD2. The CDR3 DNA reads TGCGCCAGCAGCCAAGATGTAGCTAGCGGGGGGTCGGATACGCAGTATTTT. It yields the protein CASSQDVASGGSDTQYF.